This T cell receptor (beta chain) was captured in a study of OX40 agonist ivuxolimab in advanced cancers. Across the whole study: Ivuxolimab, an antibody that agonizes OX40 (CD134), was administered to the patients. Patients undergoing dose escalation presented with hepatocellular carcinoma, melanoma, renal cell or head and neck cancer. Cohort: roughly 80% men, mean age 60, aged about 23 to 80. Overall study findings and caveats: In the 0.1 to 3.0 mg/kg range, CD4+ and CD8+ blood T cells had expanded clonally by week 6.

The CDR3 totals 16 residues. Germline CDR1 is SGHTA and CDR2 is FQGNSA. The V gene lost 3 bases and the J gene lost 3 bases, with 14 bases spanning the gap. Comments on this clone: As yet, its antigen is unknown.

Only in-frame clones appear in the TCRdb table, and some are missing; sequencing was by immunoSEQ multiplex PCR. The data contain about 73,000 clones, 80% to 90% of them singletons. The specimen comprised CD4+ or CD8+ T cells sorted from blood, sampled in a trial of the OX40 agonist ivuxolimab. The chain has TRBV7-2 and TRBJ1-4; perhaps TRBD1 as D (5 bases). The TCR sequence derives from an adult with an advanced solid tumor such as melanoma, head and neck, liver or kidney cancer. The chain's CDR3 is CASSLGLSAPNEKLFF. In nucleotides, the CDR3 is TGTGCCAGCAGCTTGGGGCTGTCGGCACCTAATGAAAAACTGTTTTTT. The entire variable domain, with the rest obtained from reference TRBV7-2 and TRBJ1-4, is as follows: GAGVSQSPSNKVTEKGKDVELRCDPISGHTALYWYRQSLGQGLEFLIYFQGNSAPDKSGLPSDRFSAERTGGSVSTLTIQRTQQEDSAVYLCASSLGLSAPNEKLFFGSGTQLSVL.